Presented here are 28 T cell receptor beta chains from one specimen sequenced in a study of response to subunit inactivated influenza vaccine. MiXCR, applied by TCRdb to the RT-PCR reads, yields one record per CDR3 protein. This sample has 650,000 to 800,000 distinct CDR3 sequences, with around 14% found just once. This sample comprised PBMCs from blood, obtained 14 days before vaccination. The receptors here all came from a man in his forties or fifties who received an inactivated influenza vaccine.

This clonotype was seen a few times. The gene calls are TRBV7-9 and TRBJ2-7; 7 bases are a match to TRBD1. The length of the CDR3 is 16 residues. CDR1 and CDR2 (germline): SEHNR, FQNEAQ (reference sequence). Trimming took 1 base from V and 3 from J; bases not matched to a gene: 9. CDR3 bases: TGTGCCAGCAGCTTAGTAGGGCAGGGGGTCCGCTACGAGCAGTACTTC. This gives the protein CASSLVGQGVRYEQYF.

CDR3 sequence: CASSLPPGTDTQYF. The CDR3 region has the DNA TGTGCCAGCAGCTTACCCCCGGGCACAGATACGCAGTATTTT. V usage is TRBV7-2 and J usage is TRBJ2-3; D call uncertain. The CDR3 extends over 14 amino acids. Trimming shortened V by 2 bases and J by 1 base, and 7 bases separated the two germline ends. Germline-derived CDR1 and CDR2 are SGHTA and FQGNSA.

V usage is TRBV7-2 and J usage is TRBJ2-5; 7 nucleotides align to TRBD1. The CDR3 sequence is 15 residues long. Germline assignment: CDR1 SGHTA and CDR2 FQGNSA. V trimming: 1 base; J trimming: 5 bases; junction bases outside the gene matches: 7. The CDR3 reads CASSLGGQVMETQYF. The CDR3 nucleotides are TGTGCCAGCAGCTTAGGCGGACAGGTTATGGAGACCCAGTACTTC.

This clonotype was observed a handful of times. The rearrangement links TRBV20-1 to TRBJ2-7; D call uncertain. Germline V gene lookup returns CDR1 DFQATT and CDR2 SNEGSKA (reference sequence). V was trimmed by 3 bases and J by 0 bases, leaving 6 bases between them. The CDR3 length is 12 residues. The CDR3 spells CSASSYSYEQYF. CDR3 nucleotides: TGCAGTGCTAGTTCGTACTCCTACGAGCAGTACTTC.

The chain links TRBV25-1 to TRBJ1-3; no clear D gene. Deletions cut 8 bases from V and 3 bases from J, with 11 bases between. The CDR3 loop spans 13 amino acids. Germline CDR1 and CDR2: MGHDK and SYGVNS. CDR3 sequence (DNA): TGTGCCAGCCGCCCGAGGAATGGAAACACCATATATTTT. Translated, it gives CASRPRNGNTIYF.

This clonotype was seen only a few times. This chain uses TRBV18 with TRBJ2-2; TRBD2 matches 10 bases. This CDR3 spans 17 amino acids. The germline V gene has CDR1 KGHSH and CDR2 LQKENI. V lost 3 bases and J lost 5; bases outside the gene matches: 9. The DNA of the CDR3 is TGTGCCAGCTCACCGGCGGTAGCGGGAGGAGGAACCGGGGAGCTGTTTTTT. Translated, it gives CASSPAVAGGGTGELFF.

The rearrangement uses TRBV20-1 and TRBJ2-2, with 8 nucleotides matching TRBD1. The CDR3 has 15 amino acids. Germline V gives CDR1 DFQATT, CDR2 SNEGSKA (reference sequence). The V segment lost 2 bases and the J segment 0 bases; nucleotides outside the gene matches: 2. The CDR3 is CSARSGQANTGELFF. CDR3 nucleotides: TGCAGTGCTAGATCGGGACAGGCGAACACCGGGGAGCTGTTTTTT.

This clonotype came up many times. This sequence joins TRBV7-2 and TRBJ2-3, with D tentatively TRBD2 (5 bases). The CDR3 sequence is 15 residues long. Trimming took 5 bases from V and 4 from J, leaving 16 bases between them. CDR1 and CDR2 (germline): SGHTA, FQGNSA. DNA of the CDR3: TGTGCCAGCAGCCGGACTTCTGGGTCCCCAGATACGCAGTATTTT. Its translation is CASSRTSGSPDTQYF.

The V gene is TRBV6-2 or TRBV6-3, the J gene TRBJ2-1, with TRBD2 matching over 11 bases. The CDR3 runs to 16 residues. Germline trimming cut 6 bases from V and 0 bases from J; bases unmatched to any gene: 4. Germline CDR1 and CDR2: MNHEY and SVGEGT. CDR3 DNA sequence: TGTGCCAGCAGGAGACTAGCGGGGAGCTCCTACAATGAGCAGTTCTTC. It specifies CASRRLAGSSYNEQFF.

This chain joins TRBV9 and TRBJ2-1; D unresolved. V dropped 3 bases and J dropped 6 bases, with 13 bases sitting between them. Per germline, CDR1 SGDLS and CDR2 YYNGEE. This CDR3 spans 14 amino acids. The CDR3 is CASSAPGPLNEQFF. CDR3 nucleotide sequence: TGTGCCAGCAGCGCACCGGGCCCTCTCAATGAGCAGTTCTTC.

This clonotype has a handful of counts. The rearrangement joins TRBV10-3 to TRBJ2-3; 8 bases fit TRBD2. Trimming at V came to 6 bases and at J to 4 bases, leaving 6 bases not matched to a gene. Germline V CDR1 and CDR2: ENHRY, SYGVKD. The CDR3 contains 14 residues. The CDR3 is CAISPTSVADTQYF. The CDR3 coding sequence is TGTGCCATCAGCCCGACTAGCGTTGCAGATACGCAGTATTTT.

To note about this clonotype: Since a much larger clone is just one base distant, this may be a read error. The CDR3 DNA follows: TGCGGCAGCAGCTTGGCAGGGGTCAATGAGCAGTTCTTC. This encodes CGSSLAGVNEQFF. The rearrangement uses TRBV5-1 and TRBJ2-1, with D perhaps matching TRBD1 (6 bases). The CDR3 sequence is 13 residues long. Germline CDR1 is SGHRS and CDR2 is YFSETQ. The whole variable domain, filled in from reference TRBV5-1 and TRBJ2-1, reads KAGVTQTPRYLIKTRGQQVTLSCSPISGHRSVSWYQQTPGQGLQFLFEYFSETQRNKGNFPGRFSGRQFSNSRSEMNVSTLELGDSALYLCGSSLAGVNEQFFGPGTRLTVL.

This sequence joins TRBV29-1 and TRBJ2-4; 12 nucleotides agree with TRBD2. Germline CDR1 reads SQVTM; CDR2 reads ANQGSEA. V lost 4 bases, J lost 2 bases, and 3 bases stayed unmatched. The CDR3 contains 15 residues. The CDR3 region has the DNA TGCAGCGTTGTGACTAGCGGGAGCACCAAAAACATTCAGTACTTC. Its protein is CSVVTSGSTKNIQYF.

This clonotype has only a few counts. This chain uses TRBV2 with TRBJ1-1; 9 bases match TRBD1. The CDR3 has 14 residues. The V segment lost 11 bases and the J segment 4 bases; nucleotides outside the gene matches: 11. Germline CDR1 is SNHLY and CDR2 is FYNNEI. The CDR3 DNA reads TGTGCCGAATCCACATGGGACAGGGCCACTGAAGCTTTCTTT. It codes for CAESTWDRATEAFF.

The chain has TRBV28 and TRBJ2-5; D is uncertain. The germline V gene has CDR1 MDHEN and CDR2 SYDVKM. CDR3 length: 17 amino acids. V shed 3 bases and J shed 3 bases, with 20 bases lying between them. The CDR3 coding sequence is TGTGCCAGCAGTTTCCTCTACATGGCAACCCAGAAAGAGACCCAGTACTTC. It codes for CASSFLYMATQKETQYF.

CDR3 region: CASGARGSYEQYF. DNA of the CDR3: TGTGCCAGCGGAGCCCGGGGCTCCTACGAGCAGTACTTC. V is TRBV12-3 or TRBV12-4 and J is TRBJ2-7; D might be TRBD2 (5 bases). V lost 8 bases and J 0 bases, leaving 11 bases between the germline ends. This CDR3 spans 13 amino acids.

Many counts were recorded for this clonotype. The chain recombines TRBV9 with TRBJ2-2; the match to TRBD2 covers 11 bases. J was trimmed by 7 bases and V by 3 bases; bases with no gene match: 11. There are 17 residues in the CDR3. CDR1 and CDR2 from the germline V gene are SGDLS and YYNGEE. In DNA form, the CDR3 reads TGTGCCAGCAGCGGTCTCATTAGCGGGGGGGCCATCGGGGAGCTGTTTTTT. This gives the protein CASSGLISGGAIGELFF.

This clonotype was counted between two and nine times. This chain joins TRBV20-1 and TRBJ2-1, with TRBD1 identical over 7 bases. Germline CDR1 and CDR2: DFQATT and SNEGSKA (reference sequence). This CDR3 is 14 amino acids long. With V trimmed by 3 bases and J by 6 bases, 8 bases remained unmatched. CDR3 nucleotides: TGCAGTGCTAGTAGGGGGCAGGGTGTCAATGAGCAGTTCTTC. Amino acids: CSASRGQGVNEQFF.

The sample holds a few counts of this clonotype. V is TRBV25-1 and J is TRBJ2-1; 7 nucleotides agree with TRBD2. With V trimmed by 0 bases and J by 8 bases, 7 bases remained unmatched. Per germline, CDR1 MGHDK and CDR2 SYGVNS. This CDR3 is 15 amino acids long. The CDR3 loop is CASSEYRTSSDEQFF. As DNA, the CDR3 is TGTGCCAGCAGTGAATACAGGACTAGTAGCGATGAGCAGTTCTTC.

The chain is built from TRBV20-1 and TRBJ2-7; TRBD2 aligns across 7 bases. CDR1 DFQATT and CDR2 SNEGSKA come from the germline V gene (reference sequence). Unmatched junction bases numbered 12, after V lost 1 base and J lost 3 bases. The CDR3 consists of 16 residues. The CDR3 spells CSARGQAPGTIYEQYF. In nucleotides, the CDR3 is TGCAGTGCTAGAGGTCAGGCCCCGGGGACTATCTACGAGCAGTACTTC.

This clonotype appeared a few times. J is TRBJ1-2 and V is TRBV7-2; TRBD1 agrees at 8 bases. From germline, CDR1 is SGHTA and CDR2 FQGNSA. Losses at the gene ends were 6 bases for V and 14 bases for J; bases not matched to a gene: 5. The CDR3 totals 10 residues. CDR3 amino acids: CASSRDRWTF. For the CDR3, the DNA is TGTGCCAGCAGTCGGGACAGGTGGACCTTC.

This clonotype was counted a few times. The CDR3 nucleotides read TGTGCCAGCAGCTTAGGGCCGGCGAGGGTCACAGATACGCAGTATTTT. Encoded protein: CASSLGPARVTDTQYF. The chain uses TRBV7-9 and TRBJ2-3, with D tentatively TRBD2 (5 bases). Trimming removed 1 base from V and 2 bases from J, with 13 bases in between. CDR3 length equals 16 residues. CDR1 and CDR2 from the germline V gene are SEHNR and FQNEAQ (reference sequence).

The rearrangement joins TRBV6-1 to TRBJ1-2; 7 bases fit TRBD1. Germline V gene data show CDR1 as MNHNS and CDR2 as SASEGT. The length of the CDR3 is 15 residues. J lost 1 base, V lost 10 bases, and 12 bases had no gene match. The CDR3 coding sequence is TGTGCCAACCGCCTCCGGGACAGCTTTAACTATGGCTACACCTTC. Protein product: CANRLRDSFNYGYTF.

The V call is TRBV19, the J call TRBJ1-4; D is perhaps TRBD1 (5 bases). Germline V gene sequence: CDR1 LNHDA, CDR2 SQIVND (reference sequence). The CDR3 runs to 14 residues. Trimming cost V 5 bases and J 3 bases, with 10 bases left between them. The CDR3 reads CASSLREPNEKLFF. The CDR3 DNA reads TGTGCCAGTAGTCTCAGGGAGCCTAATGAAAAACTGTTTTTT.

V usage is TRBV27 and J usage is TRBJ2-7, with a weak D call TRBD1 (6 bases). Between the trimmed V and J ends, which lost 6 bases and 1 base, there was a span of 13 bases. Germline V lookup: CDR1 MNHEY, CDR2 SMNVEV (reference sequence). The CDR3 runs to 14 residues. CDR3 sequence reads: CASRQRDTSYEQYF. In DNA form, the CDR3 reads TGTGCCAGCAGACAACGGGACACTTCCTACGAGCAGTACTTC.

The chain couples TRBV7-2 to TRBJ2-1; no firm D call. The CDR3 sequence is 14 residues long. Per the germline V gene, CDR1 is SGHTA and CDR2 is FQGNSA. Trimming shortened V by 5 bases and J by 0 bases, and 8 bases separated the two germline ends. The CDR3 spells CASSAQSSYNEQFF. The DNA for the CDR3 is TGTGCCAGCAGCGCTCAGAGCTCCTACAATGAGCAGTTCTTC.

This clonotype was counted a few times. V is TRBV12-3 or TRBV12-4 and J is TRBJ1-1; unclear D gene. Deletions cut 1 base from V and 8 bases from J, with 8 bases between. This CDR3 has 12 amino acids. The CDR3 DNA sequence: TGTGCCAGCAGTTTAGTTATGGGGGAAGCTTTCTTT. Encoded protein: CASSLVMGEAFF.

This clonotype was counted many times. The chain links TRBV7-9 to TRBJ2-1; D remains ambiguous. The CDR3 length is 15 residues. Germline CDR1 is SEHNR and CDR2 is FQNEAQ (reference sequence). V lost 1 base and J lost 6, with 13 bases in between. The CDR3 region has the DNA TGTGCCAGCAGCTTAGTTCCGGGCCAGGTCAATGAGCAGTTCTTC. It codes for CASSLVPGQVNEQFF.